Listed here are 21 T cell receptor beta chains from one sample, sequenced in a study of T cells after yellow fever vaccination. TCRdb fed the 5' RACE reads into MiXCR, producing one record per CDR3 protein. Here the sample spans hundreds of thousands of distinct CDR3 sequences, 3.6% being singletons. This specimen consisted of PBMCs, obtained on the day of the yellow fever booster vaccination. The receptors derive from a man between 18 and 29 years old who received the YFV17D yellow fever vaccine.

V usage is TRBV5-6 and J usage is TRBJ1-2; 9 bases are shared with TRBD1. The CDR3 is 14 residues long. CDR1 and CDR2 from the germline V gene are SGHDT and YYEEEE. The ends lost 3 bases at V and 8 bases at J; junction bases unmatched: 8. In nucleotides, the CDR3 is TGTGCCAGCAGCTCATTCGGGACAGGGACCGGCTACACCTTC. Encoded protein: CASSSFGTGTGYTF.

This clonotype was counted ten times or more. The chain uses TRBV7-9 and TRBJ2-5; D gene ambiguous. V was clipped by 2 bases and J by 1 base, with 8 bases between them. Germline assignment: CDR1 SEHNR and CDR2 FQNEAQ (reference sequence). The CDR3 covers 14 residues. This CDR3 reads CASSLHGSQETQYF. The DNA of the CDR3 is TGTGCCAGCAGCTTACATGGCAGCCAAGAGACCCAGTACTTC.

This clonotype was detected a few times. The chain carries TRBV7-6 and TRBJ2-3; 7 positions match TRBD2. The germline CDR1 and CDR2 sequences are SGHVS and FNYEAQ. Trimming at V came to 1 base and at J to 0 bases, leaving 4 bases not matched to a gene. The CDR3 totals 16 residues. The CDR3 reads CASSLDPGGSTDTQYF. The CDR3 bases are TGTGCCAGCAGCTTAGATCCGGGGGGAAGCACAGATACGCAGTATTTT.

This chain links TRBV29-1 with TRBJ2-5; possibly TRBD1 for D (5 bases). The germline gives CDR1 SQVTM, CDR2 ANQGSEA. V was clipped by 6 bases and J by 4 bases, with 12 bases between them. The CDR3 covers 12 residues. The CDR3 loop reads CSVRDDGETQYF. Written as DNA, the CDR3 is TGCAGCGTCAGGGATGACGGAGAGACCCAGTACTTC. Looking up the rest from reference TRBV29-1 and TRBJ2-5 gives the full variable domain: SAVISQKPSRDICQRGTSLTIQCQVDSQVTMMFWYRQQPGQSLTLIATANQGSEATYESGFVIDKFPISRPNLTFSTLTVSNMSPEDSSIYLCSVRDDGETQYFGPGTRLLVL.

This clonotype was detected ten times or more. V usage is TRBV4-1 and J usage is TRBJ1-5, with a weak D call TRBD1 (6 bases). CDR3 length equals 16 residues. The V gene's germline CDR1 is MGHRA and CDR2 YSYEKL. The V and J ends lost 0 bases and 2 bases respectively, with 11 bases between them. The CDR3 loop reads CASSQDRRGRNQPQHF. For the CDR3, the DNA is TGCGCCAGCAGCCAAGATCGGCGGGGGCGCAATCAGCCCCAGCATTTT.

This clonotype appeared many times. The chain has TRBV5-1 and TRBJ2-3; D possibly matches TRBD1 or TRBD2 (6 bases each). The V gene's germline CDR1 is SGHRS and CDR2 YFSETQ. Trimming took off 4 bases at V and 1 base at J, with 16 bases between the two ends. This CDR3 has 16 residues. Here the CDR3 reads CASSQLRGPGTDTQYF. The DNA for the CDR3 is TGCGCCAGCAGCCAGTTACGGGGGCCCGGCACAGATACGCAGTATTTT.

In this sample, this clonotype turned up many times. The chain carries TRBV28 and TRBJ1-6, with D hard to call. Germline CDR1 is MDHEN and CDR2 is SYDVKM. The CDR3 runs to 14 residues. Trimming removed 2 bases from V and 7 bases from J, with 9 bases in between. The CDR3 bases are TGTGCCAGCAGTTTACCCAGGACCAATTCACCCCTCCACTTT. This sequence encodes CASSLPRTNSPLHF.

This chain uses TRBV20-1 with TRBJ1-1; D ambiguous. Germline V gene lookup returns CDR1 DFQATT and CDR2 SNEGSKA (reference sequence). V shed 0 bases and J shed 2 bases, with 13 bases lying between them. There are 15 residues in the CDR3. The CDR3 nucleotides are TGCAGTGCTAGAGATGAGTGGTCGGAAAACACTGAAGCTTTCTTT. Its translation is CSARDEWSENTEAFF.

This clonotype was found a few times. V usage is TRBV12-3 or TRBV12-4 and J usage is TRBJ1-5; possibly TRBD1 for D (5 bases). Trimming cost V 5 bases and J 0 bases, with 11 bases left between them. CDR3 length: 15 amino acids. The CDR3 DNA sequence: TGTGCCAGCAGTCCGGGGGTTTATAGCAATCAGCCCCAGCATTTT. This gives the protein CASSPGVYSNQPQHF.

J is TRBJ1-4 and V is TRBV4-2; a weak D match, TRBD1 (5 bases). Looked up from germline, CDR1 is LGHNA and CDR2 is YNFKEQ. The CDR3 contains 16 residues. V lost 1 base and J lost 3, with 12 bases in between. DNA of the CDR3: TGTGCCAGCAGCCAAGGCGAGGGGCCGGCTAATGAAAAACTGTTTTTT. Translating it yields CASSQGEGPANEKLFF.

This clonotype turned up a few times. J is TRBJ1-5 and V is TRBV12-3 or TRBV12-4, with a weak D call TRBD1 (6 bases). The V end lost 5 bases, the J end lost 6 bases, and 17 bases lay between the germline ends. The CDR3 has 15 amino acids. CDR3 residues: CASSRLGGGGQPQHF. CDR3 nucleotide sequence: TGTGCCAGCAGTCGCCTCGGCGGGGGCGGTCAGCCCCAGCATTTT.

This clonotype has just a few counts. J is TRBJ2-4 and V is TRBV5-8, with 14 bases aligning to TRBD2. CDR1 and CDR2 from the germline V gene are SGHTS and YDEGEE. The ends lost 3 bases at V and 6 bases at J; junction bases unmatched: 5. The CDR3 is 16 amino acids. The CDR3 here is CASSSTSGGAGNIQYF. In DNA, the CDR3 is TGTGCCAGCAGCTCGACTAGCGGGGGGGCTGGAAACATTCAGTACTTC.

This clonotype has at least ten counts. This chain connects TRBV12-3 or TRBV12-4 to TRBJ2-5, with D perhaps matching TRBD1 or TRBD2 (5 bases each). Trimming took 6 bases from V and 7 from J, leaving 18 bases between them. The CDR3 sequence is 14 residues long. In DNA, the CDR3 is TGTGCCAGCAGAACCACCGGGACCCTAGTGACCCAGTACTTC. Translation gives CASRTTGTLVTQYF.

This clonotype appeared many times. The chain employs TRBV20-1 and TRBJ2-3; TRBD2 is a possible D gene (5 bases). Trimming took off 3 bases at V and 5 bases at J, with 9 bases between the two ends. The CDR3 is 12 amino acids. Per germline, CDR1 DFQATT and CDR2 SNEGSKA (reference sequence). Here the CDR3 reads CSASSGLDTQYF. CDR3 DNA sequence: TGCAGTGCTAGTTCGGGGTTAGATACGCAGTATTTT.

This clonotype was counted ten times or more. This chain joins TRBV7-2 and TRBJ1-2, with a weak D call TRBD1 (6 bases). Per the germline V gene, CDR1 is SGHTA and CDR2 is FQGNSA. V lost 1 base to trimming and J lost 7 bases, with 13 bases between them. The CDR3 loop spans 14 amino acids. For the CDR3, the DNA is TGTGCCAGCAGCTTAGGGTTCAGGGGTTTTGGCTACACCTTC. Its translation is CASSLGFRGFGYTF.

As to this clonotype: This may stem from a read error, because a much larger clone lies one nucleotide away. This sequence joins TRBV6-5 and TRBJ2-7; D is perhaps TRBD1 (5 bases). CDR1 is MNHEY, CDR2 SVGAGI, per germline. CDR3 length: 15 residues. Trimming left V 4 bases short and J 3 bases short, with 16 bases between. The CDR3 reads CASSFACSRDYEQYV. CDR3 sequence (DNA): TGTGCCAGCAGTTTCGCCTGCTCCAGGGACTACGAGCAGTACGTC.

The V call is TRBV20-1, the J call TRBJ2-1, with TRBD2 identical over 16 bases. Unmatched junction bases numbered 5, after V lost 5 bases and J lost 1 base. Looked up from germline, CDR1 is DFQATT and CDR2 is SNEGSKA (reference sequence). This CDR3 region has 17 residues. The CDR3 bases are TGCAGTGCTCCTGGGACTAGCGGGGGGGGTTCCTACAATGAGCAGTTCTTC. This sequence encodes CSAPGTSGGGSYNEQFF.

The genes are TRBV6-5 and TRBJ1-6, with a weak D call TRBD1 (5 bases). The CDR3 consists of 18 residues. Germline lookup yields CDR1 MNHEY and CDR2 SVGAGI. V shed 5 bases and J shed 0 bases, with 17 bases lying between them. CDR3 DNA: TGTGCCAGCAGTAACTATCCTGGGGGGAGCTCCTATAATTCACCCCTCCACTTT. It is translated as CASSNYPGGSSYNSPLHF.

In the case of this clonotype: It is unclear where the CDR3 begins or ends on the DNA, so no DNA is shown, and the CDR3 is as TCRdb lists it. V usage is TRBV3-2 and J usage is TRBJ2-3; the table calls TRBD1, which could not be checked here. TRBV3-2 is deemed a pseudogene. The CDR3 has 17 residues if both end residues are counted. CDR3 amino acids: CASSQGEVGTGTDTQYF.

This clonotype was detected many times. CDR3 DNA sequence: TGTGCCAGCAGTTTCGGGACAGGTACCGGGGAGCTGTTTTTT. Its translation: CASSFGTGTGELFF. This chain connects TRBV27 to TRBJ2-2; 8 bases line up with TRBD1. V shed 3 bases, J shed 5 bases, and the junction held 2 bases outside the gene matches. CDR1 MNHEY and CDR2 SMNVEV come from the germline V gene (reference sequence). This CDR3 has 14 residues.

This clonotype appeared a few times. The gene calls are TRBV18 and TRBJ2-7, with 8 bases identical to TRBD2. The ends lost 4 bases at V and 7 bases at J; junction bases unmatched: 6. Germline V gives CDR1 KGHSH, CDR2 LQKENI. This CDR3 has 13 residues. DNA of the CDR3: TGTGCCAGCTCACAGCGGGGGCCGGGGGAGCAGTACGTC. The encoded protein is CASSQRGPGEQYV.